The clone carrying this T cell receptor beta chain was seen repeatedly, ten times or more. The antigen is not known. The data belong to a study of T cells in Graves' hyperthyroidism and ophthalmopathy. Cells are PBMCs isolated from 10 ml of fresh blood. TCR beta CDR3 regions were amplified from RNA. Researchers ran a first-round RT-PCR on the TCR CDR3 using the HTBI primer set. TCRdb analysed the multiplex PCR reads with MiXCR anew, one entry per CDR3 protein. The sample has some 320,000 distinct CDR3 sequences, roughly an eighth seen once; the top ten hold approximately 35%. CDR3 length: 14 amino acids. V was pared by 4 bases and J by 4 bases, with 5 bases of the junction left unmatched. The germline V gene encodes CDR1 MNHNS and CDR2 SASEGT. General observations from the study: Using 13 V-J features, a model discriminated ophthalmopathy from stable hyperthyroidism.

The rearrangement joins TRBV6-1 to TRBJ1-2; 8 bases are shared with TRBD1. Sequencing was performed on blood. The clonotype comes from a woman in her 40s with Graves' ophthalmopathy. The DNA of the CDR3 is TGTGCCAGCAGTGTACCGGGACAGGTCTATGGCTACACCTTC. Translation: CASSVPGQVYGYTF.